The 26 T cell receptor beta chains in this list originate from one sample, sequenced in a study of CD8 T cells in ankylosing spondylitis. One entry per CDR3 protein results from TCRdb running MiXCR on the 5' RACE reads. The table lists 250,000 to 350,000 distinct CDR3 sequences, 20% of them singletons. The sequenced sample consisted of blood, either unsorted or a sorted T cell fraction (not recorded which). These receptors were collected from a male donor with ankylosing spondylitis or in good health (not recorded which).

This rearrangement joins TRBV11-2 to TRBJ1-1; D unclear. V lost 8 bases and J lost 0, with 7 bases in between. Germline CDR1 and CDR2: SGHAT and FQNNGV. The CDR3 totals 12 residues. The CDR3 loop reads CASGSLNTEAFF. CDR3 bases: TGTGCCAGCGGGAGCTTGAACACTGAAGCTTTCTTT.

The chain joins TRBV5-1 to TRBJ1-1; D perhaps matches TRBD1 (5 bases). CDR3 length: 14 amino acids. Trimming removed 3 bases at V and 1 base at J, with 10 bases between. In germline, CDR1 is SGHRS, CDR2 YFSETQ. The CDR3 protein is CASSWGGENTEAFF. CDR3 sequence (DNA): TGCGCCAGCAGCTGGGGGGGGGAGAACACTGAAGCTTTCTTT.

This clonotype has only a few counts. V usage is TRBV4-1 and J usage is TRBJ2-1; D is perhaps TRBD2 (6 bases). This CDR3 spans 16 amino acids. Trimming removed 0 bases from V and 1 base from J, with 10 bases in between. CDR1 and CDR2 from the germline V gene are MGHRA and YSYEKL. DNA for the CDR3: TGCGCCAGCAGCCAAGAGGAGGGAGATTCCTACAATGAGCAGTTCTTC. It specifies CASSQEEGDSYNEQFF.

This clonotype turned up a few times. V gene TRBV12-3 or TRBV12-4 combines with J gene TRBJ1-1; TRBD1 might be the D (6 bases). The CDR3 extends over 13 amino acids. Trimming cost V 6 bases and J 0 bases, with 8 bases left between them. Here the CDR3 reads CASRYRVNTEAFF. Written as DNA, the CDR3 is TGTGCCAGCAGGTACAGGGTGAACACTGAAGCTTTCTTT.

This clonotype was counted many times. The chain has TRBV2 and TRBJ1-3; D gene ambiguous. Looked up from germline, CDR1 is SNHLY and CDR2 is FYNNEI. Trimming removed 1 base at V and 0 bases at J, with 10 bases between. The CDR3 extends over 16 amino acids. CDR3 sequence (DNA): TGTGCCAGCAGTGAAGGGACGGGGAACTCTGGAAACACCATATATTTT. It encodes CASSEGTGNSGNTIYF.

This clonotype appeared a few times. The chain joins TRBV6-5 to TRBJ2-5; no clear D. Germline V gives CDR1 MNHEY, CDR2 SVGAGI. V lost 4 bases and J 4 bases, leaving 13 bases between the germline ends. This CDR3 has 14 amino acids. The CDR3 loop reads CASSSLVSPETQYF. In DNA, the CDR3 is TGTGCCAGCAGTTCTCTAGTATCCCCAGAGACCCAGTACTTC.

The chain joins TRBV6-5 to TRBJ1-3; no clear D gene. Germline V gene sequence: CDR1 MNHEY, CDR2 SVGAGI. V was trimmed by 4 bases and J by 0 bases, leaving 13 bases between them. The CDR3 sequence is 16 residues long. The CDR3 nucleotides are TGTGCCAGCAGTTCCCTAGCACGGTTCTCTGGAAACACCATATATTTT. Its protein product is CASSSLARFSGNTIYF.

This clonotype appeared a few times. The chain employs TRBV20-1 and TRBJ2-3; either TRBD1 or TRBD2 may supply D (5 bases each). The V end was cut by 0 bases, the J end by 1 base, with 11 bases between. This CDR3 region has 15 residues. CDR1 DFQATT and CDR2 SNEGSKA come from the germline V gene (reference sequence). The CDR3 sequence: CSAREGLARTDTQYF. DNA of the CDR3: TGCAGTGCTAGAGAGGGGCTAGCCCGCACAGATACGCAGTATTTT.

The chain couples TRBV24-1 to TRBJ1-5; tentative D call: TRBD1 (5 bases). V gave up 6 bases and J gave up 6 bases, with 11 bases separating them. Germline V gene lookup returns CDR1 KGHDR and CDR2 SFDVKD. The CDR3 runs 13 residues. As DNA, the CDR3 is TGTGCCACCAGTACGCCTGGGGGTCAGCCCCAGCATTTT. Translating gives CATSTPGGQPQHF.

The rearrangement links TRBV20-1 to TRBJ1-6; D possibly corresponds to TRBD1 (5 bases). CDR3 length equals 13 residues. Germline V lookup: CDR1 DFQATT, CDR2 SNEGSKA (reference sequence). Trimming left V 5 bases short and J 7 bases short, with 12 bases between. The CDR3 DNA follows: TGCAGTGCTGGGGACTCCCGCAATTCACCCCTCCACTTT. Its protein is CSAGDSRNSPLHF.

This clonotype was counted many times. The chain couples TRBV3-1 to TRBJ2-3; the match to TRBD1 covers 7 bases. Germline V gene data show CDR1 as LGHDT and CDR2 as YNNKEL (reference sequence). This CDR3 contains 14 residues. V lost 3 bases and J lost 4; bases outside the gene matches: 4. The chain's CDR3 is CASSQQTGSDTQYF. In DNA form, the CDR3 reads TGTGCCAGCAGCCAGCAGACAGGGTCAGATACGCAGTATTTT.

This clonotype was observed a handful of times. The V and J genes are TRBV5-1 and TRBJ2-2, with D perhaps TRBD1 (7 bases). V lost 1 base, J lost 4 bases, and 14 bases lay in between. The CDR3 runs 16 residues. CDR1 is SGHRS, CDR2 YFSETQ, per germline. This CDR3 is CASSLHGTAGTGELFF. In nucleotides, the CDR3 is TGCGCCAGCAGCTTGCATGGGACAGCGGGCACCGGGGAGCTGTTTTTT.

In this sample, this clonotype turned up a few times. The chain couples TRBV6-1 to TRBJ2-2; 9 bases are shared with TRBD1. CDR1 MNHNS and CDR2 SASEGT come from the germline V gene. The V gene end was trimmed by 6 bases and the J gene end by 6 bases; junction bases not matched to a gene: 8. This CDR3 region has 15 residues. The CDR3 protein is CASSLTGQGPGELFF. The DNA for the CDR3 is TGTGCCAGCAGCCTTACGGGACAGGGACCCGGGGAGCTGTTTTTT.

This clonotype was recorded many times. The chain uses TRBV10-3 and TRBJ1-5; D not resolved. CDR1 and CDR2 (germline): ENHRY, SYGVKD. Trimming removed 4 bases at V and 1 base at J, with 8 bases between. This CDR3 contains 14 residues. The CDR3 DNA reads TGTGCCATCAGTGCCCAGCGGAGCAATCAGCCCCAGCATTTT. Amino acid sequence: CAISAQRSNQPQHF.

CDR3: CASSSGTFSYEQYV. The CDR3 region has the DNA TGTGCCAGCAGTTCCGGGACATTTTCCTACGAGCAGTACGTC. This chain joins TRBV28 and TRBJ2-7; D possibly corresponds to TRBD1 (6 bases). CDR1 and CDR2 from the germline V gene are MDHEN and SYDVKM. This CDR3 comprises 14 residues. The germline V and J ends were trimmed by 4 bases and 1 base, with 11 bases remaining between them.

This clonotype was counted a single time. The chain has TRBV20-1 and TRBJ1-5; a weak D match, TRBD1 (5 bases). Germline lookup yields CDR1 DFQATT and CDR2 SNEGSKA (reference sequence). This CDR3 contains 15 residues. V lost 0 bases and J 4 bases, leaving 13 bases between the germline ends. The CDR3 sequence is CSARDVQGTNQPQHF. CDR3 in DNA: TGCAGTGCTAGAGATGTCCAGGGCACGAATCAGCCCCAGCATTTT.

The CDR3 spells CASRETGGSQNIQYF. CDR3 sequence (DNA): TGTGCCAGCAGAGAGACAGGGGGATCGCAAAACATTCAGTACTTC. This chain joins TRBV6-5 and TRBJ2-4, with 9 positions matching TRBD1. V lost 6 bases to trimming and J lost 5 bases; unmatched junction nucleotides: 8. This CDR3 has 15 residues. Per germline, CDR1 MNHEY and CDR2 SVGAGI.

This clonotype was observed a few times. The V call is TRBV28, the J call TRBJ1-5; 7 bases fit TRBD1. CDR3 size: 15 residues. Germline CDR1 is MDHEN and CDR2 is SYDVKM. With 5 bases clipped from V and 6 bases from J, the junction kept 10 bases outside the gene matches. Written as DNA, the CDR3 is TGTGCCAGCAGTCCATTTAAACAGGGGCCTCAGCCCCAGCATTTT. Its translation: CASSPFKQGPQPQHF.

This clonotype was found many times. The chain employs TRBV5-1 and TRBJ1-6; weak D call: TRBD1 (5 bases). The germline V gene has CDR1 SGHRS and CDR2 YFSETQ. Trimming stripped 1 base from V and 7 bases from J, with 6 bases between. The CDR3 sequence is 13 residues long. The CDR3 is CASSLWGNSPLHF. The CDR3 DNA reads TGCGCCAGCAGCTTGTGGGGGAATTCACCCCTCCACTTT.

The chain is built from TRBV15 and TRBJ1-1; TRBD1 is a possible D gene (5 bases). The CDR3 contains 13 residues. V lost 3 bases to trimming and J lost 5 bases, with 10 bases between them. The germline V gene encodes CDR1 LNHNV and CDR2 YYDKDF (reference sequence). CDR3: CATSSGPGTEAFF. The CDR3 bases are TGTGCCACCAGCAGTGGTCCAGGGACTGAAGCTTTCTTT.

This clonotype has only a few counts. The chain couples TRBV9 to TRBJ2-5, with 10 bases matching TRBD1. The length of the CDR3 is 14 residues. V lost 3 bases and J lost 5; bases outside the gene matches: 4. Germline CDR1 is SGDLS and CDR2 is YYNGEE. The CDR3 sequence is CASSDGTGVETQYF. CDR3 nucleotide sequence: TGTGCCAGCAGCGATGGGACAGGGGTCGAGACCCAGTACTTC.

This CDR3 reads CASTSGGIGNTIYF. The DNA for the CDR3 is TGTGCCAGCACCTCAGGGGGGATTGGAAACACCATATATTTT. This chain joins TRBV28 and TRBJ1-3, with 7 bases fitting TRBD1. The CDR3 runs to 14 residues. CDR1 MDHEN and CDR2 SYDVKM come from the germline V gene. J gave up 3 bases and V 7 bases, and 6 bases lay outside the gene matches.

This clonotype was counted ten times or more. This rearrangement joins TRBV29-1 to TRBJ2-5; weak D call: TRBD1 (5 bases). The germline V gene has CDR1 SQVTM and CDR2 ANQGSEA. There are 12 residues in the CDR3. Trimming pared 6 bases from V and 1 base from J, leaving 9 bases between. The CDR3 spells CSVAQGQETQYF. The CDR3 region has the DNA TGCAGCGTGGCCCAGGGCCAAGAGACCCAGTACTTC. Complete variable domain (other parts from reference TRBV29-1 and TRBJ2-5): SAVISQKPSRDICQRGTSLTIQCQVDSQVTMMFWYRQQPGQSLTLIATANQGSEATYESGFVIDKFPISRPNLTFSTLTVSNMSPEDSSIYLCSVAQGQETQYFGPGTRLLVL.

This clonotype was seen more than once but under ten times. The chain recombines TRBV27 with TRBJ2-1, with D possibly TRBD1 on 6 matching bases. CDR3 length: 18 amino acids. The germline V gene encodes CDR1 MNHEY and CDR2 SMNVEV (reference sequence). Trimming took 2 bases from V and 0 from J, leaving 17 bases between them. The CDR3 DNA is TGTGCCAGCAGTTTAACCAGGGGAGTCGCGACCTCCTACAATGAGCAGTTCTTC. Encoded protein: CASSLTRGVATSYNEQFF.

Only a few counts were recorded for this clonotype. In nucleotides, the CDR3 is TGTGCCAGCATTCTCGCTAGTGGAAACACCATATATTTT. Its protein is CASILASGNTIYF. The chain uses TRBV28 and TRBJ1-3, with no clear D. The germline gives CDR1 MDHEN, CDR2 SYDVKM. The CDR3 loop spans 13 amino acids. Between the trimmed V and J ends, which lost 7 bases and 3 bases, there was a span of 10 bases.

Only a few counts were recorded for this clonotype. This rearrangement joins TRBV5-1 to TRBJ1-2; 7 positions match TRBD1. There are 14 residues in the CDR3. V lost 4 bases to trimming and J lost 4 bases; unmatched junction nucleotides: 7. Germline CDR1 reads SGHRS; CDR2 reads YFSETQ. Here the CDR3 DNA reads TGCGCCAGCAGCACAGGACAGGAGCGCTATGGCTACACCTTC. As protein: CASSTGQERYGYTF.